This T cell receptor beta chain comes out of a study of blood T cell repertoires in COVID-19. Overall study: Acute and convalescent COVID-19 specimens originated in the United States, Italy and Spain. PBMCs, B-cell-depleted T cells, or T cells provided the cDNA or gDNA that made up the material.

Assay used: immunoSEQ multiplex PCR; TCRdb lists only in-frame clones, some missing. Of about 200,000 clones listed, 80% to 90% were seen once; the top ten hold 6.5% to 9%. This clonotype was obtained from a woman aged 45-65 years with active or convalescent COVID-19. The specimen sequenced was peripheral blood.

The CDR3 DNA reads TGTGCCAGCAGTCCCGGGACAAGGGACACCGGGGAGCTGTTTTTT. It encodes CASSPGTRDTGELFF. The chain joins TRBV28 to TRBJ2-2; the D gene is possibly TRBD1 (6 bases). The germline V gene encodes CDR1 MDHEN and CDR2 SYDVKM. This CDR3 contains 15 residues. Trimming took 5 bases from V and 3 from J, leaving 13 bases between them. Using reference TRBV28 and TRBJ2-2 for the parts outside the CDR3, the full variable domain is DVKVTQSSRYLVKRTGEKVFLECVQDMDHENMFWYRQDPGLGLRLIYFSYDVKMKEKGDIPEGYSVSREKKERFSLILESASTNQTSMYLCASSPGTRDTGELFFGEGSRLTVL.